This TCR beta chain was identified during a study of blood T cells in healthy people across ages. Whole-study findings and limits: Across the age range, TCR beta diversity per million T cells fell in a roughly linear way. Since the PBMCs were unsorted, naive and antigen-experienced cells could not be conclusively compared. Naive T cell percentage showed a strong correlation with the diversity of TCR beta.

Peripheral blood, around 9.4 milliliters per donor, was collected. CDR3 length: 16 amino acids. Looked up from germline, CDR1 is MNHEY and CDR2 is SVGAGI. A second PCR, run for about 6 to 12 cycles, used a sample-barcoded 5' primer plus a J-beta primer mix. TCRdb re-analysed the 5' RACE reads in MiXCR, keeping a single row per CDR3 protein. Here the sample spans 550,000 to 700,000 distinct CDR3 sequences, 27% being singletons. In the case of this clonotype: Its antigen is as yet unknown.

Sequenced sample: blood. This sequence was found in a woman in her sixties or seventies in good health. The chain links TRBV6-5 to TRBJ2-5; no firm D call. The end of the DNA fits TRBJ2-1 better, so the J call may be wrong. The CDR3 reads CASSYSYGLAYNEQFF. In DNA form, the CDR3 reads TGTGCCAGCAGTTACTCCTACGGTCTAGCCTACAATGAGCAGTTCTTC.